Listed below are T cell receptor beta chains from one sample, sequenced in a study of T cell responses to AZD1222 COVID-19 vaccine. Using immunoSEQ multiplex PCR, the repertoire was profiled, and TCRdb retains in-frame clones only, with some absent. The profile shows some 120,000 clones, about nine tenths of them singletons. Sequenced here: peripheral blood, sampled on day 0 of AZD1222 vaccination. These receptors all stem from an adult in good health. Both conserved end residues are part of each CDR3. The order of the fields is J gene, clone size, D gene, V gene, CDR3 DNA, CDR3 protein. The D gene is left open where the match is weak. Only part of the rows carry a size: once, few, many, or a class if the clone is expanded.

TRBJ1-6	once	-	TRBV6-5	TGTGCCAGCAGTCGACAGCTCATGCATTCACCCCTCCACTTT	CASSRQLMHSPLHF
TRBJ1-1	-	TRBD1	TRBV29-1	TGCAGCGTTTTCTCAGGGGGCCATGAAGCTTTCTTT	CSVFSGGHEAFF
TRBJ2-1	-	TRBD2	TRBV6-6	TGTGCCAGCAGTCCCCCGGGACTAGCTACGCGCAATGAGCAGTTCTTC	CASSPPGLATRNEQFF
TRBJ2-7	-	TRBD1	TRBV5-4	TGTGCCAGCACACCGGGACAGGGAGTCCACGAGCAGTACTTC	CASTPGQGVHEQYF
TRBJ2-7	-	TRBD2	TRBV2	TGTGCCAGCAGTGATTGGCGGGAGCCCCACTACGAGCAGTACTTC	CASSDWREPHYEQYF
TRBJ1-1	-	-	TRBV2	TGTGCCAGCACCCTATGGGACACTGAAGCTTTCTTT	CASTLWDTEAFF
TRBJ1-5	-	-	TRBV5-6	TGTGCCAGCAGCTTGGACTTAAGTCAGCCCCAGCATTTT	CASSLDLSQPQHF
TRBJ2-3	once	-	TRBV7-2	TGTGCCAGCAGCTTAGGTAGGGCACGGTCAGATACGCAGTATTTT	CASSLGRARSDTQYF
TRBJ2-7	-	-	TRBV30	TGTGCCTGGAGTACTTCCCGGGGGGCCTCTATCATCTCCTACGAGCAGTACTTC	CAWSTSRGASIISYEQYF
TRBJ2-7	-	TRBD2	TRBV5-1	TGCGCCAGCAGCTTGTGGGGGACTAGCGGGGGATTCTACGAGCAGTACTTC	CASSLWGTSGGFYEQYF
TRBJ1-2	-	-	TRBV3-1/TRBV3-2	TGTGCCAGCAGCCAAGAACACATCTATGGCTACACCTTC	CASSQEHIYGYTF
TRBJ1-1	-	-	TRBV5-5	TGTGCCAGCAGCTTGCTAACATTAAACACTGAAGCTTTCTTT	CASSLLTLNTEAFF
TRBJ1-1	-	-	TRBV3-1/TRBV3-2	TGTGCCAGCAGCCCACGACAGAGAACTGAAGCTTTCTTT	CASSPRQRTEAFF
TRBJ1-2	-	-	TRBV6-1	TGTGCCAGCAGTGAAGCGTGGTCAGAGGGAAACTATGGCTACACCTTC	CASSEAWSEGNYGYTF
TRBJ2-1	-	-	TRBV19	TGTGCCAGTAGTACCCGCCTAGGGGTTTCCGGGAATGAGCAGTTCTTC	CASSTRLGVSGNEQFF
TRBJ1-2	-	-	TRBV7-2	TGTGCCAGCAGCCTCGCCCGGGCTAGCTATGGCTACACCTTC	CASSLARASYGYTF
TRBJ1-1	-	-	TRBV18	TGTGCCAGCTCAGTTATACAGGGAGAGACTGAAGCTTTCTTT	CASSVIQGETEAFF
TRBJ1-5	-	-	TRBV28	TGTGCCAGCAGTCAAGGACTTCCCAAGTATAGCAATCAGCCCCAGCATTTT	CASSQGLPKYSNQPQHF
TRBJ2-3	-	TRBD1	TRBV6-5	TGTGCCAGCAGAGGGTTGACAGGGTTCGAAGATACGCAGTATTTT	CASRGLTGFEDTQYF
TRBJ1-2	-	-	TRBV4-3	TGCGCCAGCAGCCAAGGCGTAGGGGTTGGTGTCTATGGCTACACCTTC	CASSQGVGVGVYGYTF
TRBJ1-6	-	TRBD1	TRBV6-5	TGTGCCAGCAACTTGGGACAGGGGGGGAATTCACCCCTCCACTTT	CASNLGQGGNSPLHF
TRBJ1-1	-	TRBD1	TRBV27	TGTGCCAGCAGGACGGGACAGAGGAACACTGAAGCTTTCTTT	CASRTGQRNTEAFF
TRBJ2-5	-	-	TRBV29-1	TGCAGCGGTACGATTCAAGAGACCCAGTACTTC	CSGTIQETQYF
TRBJ2-7	-	-	TRBV2	TGTGCCAGCAAACCGGACAGTCCTACCTACGAGCAGTACTTC	CASKPDSPTYEQYF
TRBJ1-2	-	TRBD1	TRBV19	TGTGCCAGTAGACCGGGACAGCTAGCTAACTATGGCTACACCTTC	CASRPGQLANYGYTF
TRBJ1-1	once	-	TRBV10-3	TGTGCCATCAGTGAGATAAACACTGAAGCTTTCTTT	CAISEINTEAFF
TRBJ1-6	-	-	TRBV6-5	TGTGCCAGCAGTTACTCGAATCGGGGGGGCAATTCACCCCTCCACTTT	CASSYSNRGGNSPLHF
TRBJ2-7	-	TRBD2	TRBV10-1	TGCGCCAGCAGTGAGTCCCTCAGCGGGGGGATCTACGAGCAGTACTTC	CASSESLSGGIYEQYF
TRBJ1-6	few	-	TRBV11-2	TGTGCCAGCAGCTTAGGAGCCAGTCCGAATTCACCCCTCCACTTT	CASSLGASPNSPLHF
TRBJ2-3	once	-	TRBV5-1	TGCGCCAGCAGCCTGTCTACTAGCACAGATACGCAGTATTTT	CASSLSTSTDTQYF
TRBJ2-1	-	-	TRBV19	TGTGCCAGTAGATTAAAGGGGGGGCGCACCCCCATCTACAATGAGCAGTTCTTC	CASRLKGGRTPIYNEQFF
TRBJ1-6	-	-	TRBV5-1	TGCGCCAGCAGCTCCCGCACAGGGTCGGCCTATAATTCACCCCTCCACTTT	CASSSRTGSAYNSPLHF
TRBJ1-6	-	-	TRBV11-2	TGTGCCAGCTCCTCCTTTAATTCACCCCTCCACTTT	CASSSFNSPLHF
TRBJ1-4	-	-	TRBV7-3	TGTGCCAGCAGCCCCTATGTTGGAGAAAAACTGTTTTTT	CASSPYVGEKLFF
TRBJ1-1	-	TRBD1	TRBV29-1	TGCAGCGTTTCAGGGGGCGCGCACACTGAAGCTTTCTTT	CSVSGGAHTEAFF
TRBJ2-7	-	-	TRBV7-2	TGTGCCAGCAGCTTAGTGGTGAGGGGACTCCTAGTTGAGCAGTACTTC	CASSLVVRGLLVEQYF
TRBJ2-1	-	-	TRBV7-9	TGTGCCAGCAGCTCCCCAGGGGGGAATGAGCAGTTCTTC	CASSSPGGNEQFF
TRBJ1-1	-	TRBD1	TRBV5-1	TGCGCCAGCAGCTCGATGACAGGGGCGGACACTGAAGCTTTCTTT	CASSSMTGADTEAFF
TRBJ1-3	-	-	TRBV29-1	TGCAGCGTTTCAGGGGAGGTAGCTGGAAACACCATATATTTT	CSVSGEVAGNTIYF
TRBJ2-3	-	TRBD2	TRBV9	TGTGCCAGCAGCCCCGGGACTAGCGGGAGGGCCTCTACGCAGTATTTT	CASSPGTSGRASTQYF
TRBJ1-5	-	TRBD1	TRBV29-1	TGCAGCGCCTCAAAGGGGACAGGGGATCAGCCCCAGCATTTT	CSASKGTGDQPQHF
TRBJ2-3	-	-	TRBV5-4	TGTGCCAGCAGCATCAGGCCAGGTACGCAGTATTTT	CASSIRPGTQYF
TRBJ2-3	-	-	TRBV21-1	TGTGCCAGCAGCAAAGGCGGACAGGGACTTGATTTGCCATTAGATACGCAGTATTTT	CASSKGGQGLDLPLDTQYF
TRBJ1-4	-	-	TRBV28	TGTGCCAGCAGCCCTCCGAATGAAAAACTGTTTTTT	CASSPPNEKLFF
TRBJ2-1	-	-	TRBV19	TGTGCCAGTAGTGGGGGGACTCAGCAGTTCTTC	CASSGGTQQFF
TRBJ2-7	-	-	TRBV7-9	TGTGCCAGCAGCTCCATCCCAGTTTACGAGCAGTACTTC	CASSSIPVYEQYF
TRBJ2-7	-	-	TRBV3-1/TRBV3-2	TGTGCCAGCAGCCAAGGGGCGGCGATCTACGAGCAGTACTTC	CASSQGAAIYEQYF
TRBJ1-1	-	-	TRBV4-3	TGCGCCAGCAGCCAAGATCTGAGCAGGGCGGGAACTGAAGCTTTCTTT	CASSQDLSRAGTEAFF
TRBJ1-6	-	-	TRBV7-9	TGTGCCAGCAGCTCAAATTCACCCCTCCACTTT	CASSSNSPLHF
TRBJ1-4	few	-	TRBV5-6	TGTGCCAGCAGCCCGGGGCAGGGGAGGGCGGGTGAAAAACTGTTTTTT	CASSPGQGRAGEKLFF